Listed here are 28 T cell receptor beta chains from one sample, sequenced in a study of T cell repertoires in cytomegalovirus infection. For these TCRs, the target antigens are not known. TCRdb analysed the reads with MiXCR anew, one entry per CDR3 protein. The table lists some 350,000 distinct CDR3 sequences, 25% to 30% of them singletons. Sample: cultured PBMCs, taken from culture after CMV antigen stimulation. Every receptor here comes from a human donor in good health (CMV status not recorded). Some clones in this sample may be carry-over from other donors' samples.

V and J are TRBV9 and TRBJ2-3, with 8 positions matching TRBD1. The ends lost 0 bases at V and 10 bases at J; junction bases unmatched: 7. The germline CDR1 and CDR2 sequences are SGDLS and YYNGEE. The CDR3 loop spans 14 amino acids. The CDR3 spells CASSVGGGQGPQYF. CDR3 nucleotides: TGTGCCAGCAGCGTAGGCGGAGGACAGGGACCGCAGTATTTT.

This clonotype was counted a few times. This sequence joins TRBV12-3 or TRBV12-4 and TRBJ1-2, with a weak D call TRBD1 (6 bases). Trimming pared 2 bases from V and 1 base from J, leaving 17 bases between. The CDR3 length is 17 residues. The chain's CDR3 is CASSLLRQGQVNYGYTF. CDR3 in DNA: TGTGCCAGCAGTTTACTGCGGCAGGGGCAGGTTAACTATGGCTACACCTTC.

This chain joins TRBV19 and TRBJ2-1; D possibly corresponds to TRBD2 (6 bases). The CDR3 covers 12 residues. V was pared by 6 bases and J by 12 bases, with 15 bases between. Germline CDR1 LNHDA, CDR2 SQIVND (reference sequence). In DNA form, the CDR3 reads TGTGCCAGTAGCCCGAGGGGAGGTGGGCAGTTCTTC. This sequence encodes CASSPRGGGQFF.

This clonotype was seen more than once but under ten times. V is TRBV18 and J is TRBJ2-6; possible D gene TRBD1, 5 bases. Germline V gene data show CDR1 as KGHSH and CDR2 as LQKENI. The CDR3 length is 16 residues. The V end lost 4 bases, the J end lost 1 base, and 11 bases lay between the germline ends. CDR3 region: CASSRNSGSGANVLTF. In DNA form, the CDR3 reads TGTGCCAGCTCACGCAATTCAGGGTCTGGGGCCAACGTCCTGACTTTC.

Concerning this clonotype: A junction boundary mismatches the germline segment, possibly from a read error. The CDR3 is CASSPWLRGRHPDTQYF. DNA for the CDR3: TGTGCTAGCAGTCCATGGCTTCGGGGGAGGCACCCAGATACGCAGTATTTT. The chain recombines TRBV7-6 with TRBJ2-3, with D possibly being TRBD2 (6 bases). CDR3 length equals 17 residues. The V gene's germline CDR1 is SGHVS and CDR2 FNYEAQ.

This clonotype was detected only a few times. The CDR3 loop is CASRLADNTGELFF. CDR3 bases: TGTGCCAGCCGACTAGCGGATAACACCGGGGAGCTGTTTTTT. The rearrangement joins TRBV6-1 to TRBJ2-2, with 9 bases lining up with TRBD2. Germline CDR1 is MNHNS and CDR2 is SASEGT. This CDR3 region has 14 residues. J lost 2 bases, V lost 8 bases, and 3 bases had no gene match.

The chain uses TRBV2 and TRBJ2-7; tentatively, D is TRBD1 or TRBD2 (5 bases each). This CDR3 contains 18 residues. CDR1 and CDR2 from the germline V gene are SNHLY and FYNNEI. Trimming pared 6 bases from V and 0 bases from J, leaving 24 bases between. The CDR3 DNA reads TGTGCCAGCAGGGAGCCCTTACGGGACCCAACGAGCTCCTACGAGCAGTACTTC. This encodes CASREPLRDPTSSYEQYF.

This chain links TRBV3-1 with TRBJ2-7; D unresolved. CDR3 length: 16 residues. V lost 2 bases to trimming and J lost 2 bases, with 16 bases between them. Germline V lookup: CDR1 LGHDT, CDR2 YNNKEL (reference sequence). DNA for the CDR3: TGTGCCAGCAGCCAAACGCCAGCTTTTAGACCCTACGAGCAGTACTTC. Its protein product is CASSQTPAFRPYEQYF.

This clonotype was seen a few times. This chain connects TRBV7-6 to TRBJ1-3; 10 bases map to TRBD1. The CDR3 totals 16 residues. J lost 4 bases, V lost 4 bases, and 7 bases had no gene match. The germline CDR1 and CDR2 sequences are SGHVS and FNYEAQ. The CDR3 nucleotides read TGTGCCAGCAGCTCAAAACCGGGACAGGGGGGAAACACCATATATTTT. Translation gives CASSSKPGQGGNTIYF.

The CDR3 DNA reads TGTGCCAGCAGCGACGGTGACTATGGCTACACCTTC. Amino acid sequence: CASSDGDYGYTF. V usage is TRBV6-1 and J usage is TRBJ1-2; D is undetermined. CDR3 length: 12 amino acids. Germline CDR1 MNHNS, CDR2 SASEGT. V gave up 6 bases and J gave up 3 bases, with 8 bases separating them.

This chain uses TRBV3-1 with TRBJ2-7, with D unresolved. The CDR3 sequence is 12 residues long. Germline lookup yields CDR1 LGHDT and CDR2 YNNKEL (reference sequence). V dropped 1 base and J dropped 5 bases, with 6 bases sitting between them. CDR3 sequence reads: CASSQGGNEQYF. In DNA, the CDR3 is TGTGCCAGCAGCCAAGGAGGAAACGAGCAGTACTTC.

CDR3: CASSTESGRADTQYF. The DNA for the CDR3 is TGTGCCAGCAGTACTGAGTCTGGTCGGGCAGATACGCAGTATTTT. The gene calls are TRBV6-2 or TRBV6-3 and TRBJ2-3, with no clear D. Trimming shortened V by 5 bases and J by 4 bases, and 16 bases separated the two germline ends. The germline gives CDR1 MNHEY, CDR2 SVGEGT. The CDR3 is 15 amino acids.

This clonotype came up a few times. V usage is TRBV7-8 and J usage is TRBJ1-5; 9 nucleotides match TRBD1. The CDR3 has 15 residues. In germline, CDR1 is SGHVS, CDR2 FQNEAQ. J gave up 3 bases and V 5 bases, and 5 bases lay outside the gene matches. This CDR3 reads CASSVRDRANQPQHF. Written as DNA, the CDR3 is TGTGCCAGCAGCGTCCGGGACAGGGCCAATCAGCCCCAGCATTTT.

V usage is TRBV5-1 and J usage is TRBJ2-1; the D is unclear. Germline V CDR1 and CDR2: SGHRS, YFSETQ. This CDR3 region has 13 residues. Trimming took off 0 bases at V and 6 bases at J, with 7 bases between the two ends. The CDR3 region has the DNA TGCGCCAGCAGCTTGGGTTCCGCCAATGAGCAGTTCTTC. This encodes CASSLGSANEQFF.

The CDR3 protein is CASSLTPGQQPYEQYF. The CDR3 nucleotides are TGTGCCAGCAGCTTAACGCCGGGTCAGCAACCCTACGAGCAGTACTTC. The chain employs TRBV7-3 and TRBJ2-7; D not certain. Trimming removed 0 bases from V and 2 bases from J, with 14 bases in between. From germline, CDR1 is SGHTA and CDR2 FQGTGA. CDR3 size: 16 residues.

This clonotype has a count of ten or more. The rearrangement links TRBV7-2 to TRBJ2-7; 10 nucleotides agree with TRBD2. Germline-derived CDR1 and CDR2 are SGHTA and FQGNSA. J lost 3 bases, V lost 5 bases, and 1 base had no gene match. The CDR3 spans 13 residues. CDR3 bases: TGTGCCAGCAGCAGGACTAGCGGCTACGAGCAGTACTTC. Translation: CASSRTSGYEQYF.

The V and J genes are TRBV7-2 and TRBJ1-5; perhaps TRBD1 as D (6 bases). V was trimmed by 3 bases and J by 6 bases, leaving 9 bases between them. Germline values: CDR1 SGHTA, CDR2 FQGNSA. The CDR3 is 13 residues long. As DNA, the CDR3 is TGTGCCAGCAGCTTGGCAGGGGCTCAGCCCCAGCATTTT. This gives the protein CASSLAGAQPQHF.

Comments on this clonotype: Compared with germline, one end of the junction differs, possibly owing to a read error. The genes are TRBV5-3 and TRBJ1-2; no clear D gene. TRBV5-3 counts as an open reading frame of uncertain function. The CDR3 is made up of 17 amino acids. CDR3 amino acids: CASSLAASHTRGYGYTF. The CDR3 DNA reads TGTGCCAGCAGCTTGGCGGCCTCACACACCCGGGGCTATGGCTACACCTTC.

This clonotype appeared a few times. V usage is TRBV6-1 and J usage is TRBJ1-2; 8 nucleotides agree with TRBD1. The germline V gene encodes CDR1 MNHNS and CDR2 SASEGT. V lost 5 bases to trimming and J lost 6 bases; unmatched junction nucleotides: 8. The CDR3 spans 14 residues. In nucleotides, the CDR3 is TGTGCCAGCAGTTTCCCGGGACAGGTCCATGGCTACACCTTC. Amino acids: CASSFPGQVHGYTF.

A few counts support this clonotype. V and J are TRBV12-3 or TRBV12-4 and TRBJ2-1, with 7 bases that match TRBD2. The CDR3 is 14 residues long. Trimming took 4 bases from V and 5 from J; bases not matched to a gene: 5. The CDR3 DNA follows: TGTGCCAGCAGTTCCCCCGGGAGGCACAATGAGCAGTTCTTC. This codes for CASSSPGRHNEQFF.

The chain employs TRBV6-5 and TRBJ1-6, with no clear D. The ends were cut back, 6 bases at V and 6 bases at J, with 18 bases in the middle. The CDR3 length is 16 residues. Per germline, CDR1 MNHEY and CDR2 SVGAGI. The DNA of the CDR3 is TGTGCCAGCAGCCCGAGAAATGGGCTAGTTAATTCACCCCTCCACTTT. As protein: CASSPRNGLVNSPLHF.

The rearrangement links TRBV6-1 to TRBJ2-1; D might be TRBD1 or TRBD2, each matching 5 bases. Germline CDR1 and CDR2: MNHNS and SASEGT. This CDR3 has 13 residues. The ends were cut back, 7 bases at V and 8 bases at J, with 15 bases in the middle. For the CDR3, the DNA is TGTGCCAGCATAGGGACCTCAGGCGATGAGCAGTTCTTC. This translates into CASIGTSGDEQFF.

The CDR3 loop is CASSQRTGVGGYTF. The CDR3 nucleotides are TGTGCCAGCAGCCAACGAACCGGGGTGGGGGGCTACACCTTC. This chain connects TRBV12-3 or TRBV12-4 to TRBJ1-2; D is ambiguous. The CDR3 runs 14 residues. Deletions cut 6 bases from V and 8 bases from J, with 19 bases between.

The CDR3 region has the DNA TGTGCCATCAGTGGTGGGCACAGGGCGACCTACGAGCAGTACTTC. Residues: CAISGGHRATYEQYF. This chain connects TRBV10-3 to TRBJ2-7, with D possibly TRBD1 on 6 matching bases. The CDR3 extends over 15 amino acids. The ends were cut back, 4 bases at V and 2 bases at J, with 15 bases in the middle. Germline CDR1 and CDR2: ENHRY and SYGVKD.

The CDR3 is CASSLMGGGTQYF. The CDR3 DNA is TGTGCCAGCAGCTTAATGGGAGGGGGGACCCAGTACTTC. The chain couples TRBV7-3 to TRBJ2-5, with D perhaps TRBD2 (7 bases). Trimming shortened V by 1 base and J by 7 bases, and 10 bases separated the two germline ends. The CDR3 has 13 amino acids. Germline V CDR1 and CDR2: SGHTA, FQGTGA.

This clonotype turned up a few times. The chain has TRBV7-2 and TRBJ1-2, with D maybe TRBD1 (5 bases). CDR3 size: 14 residues. CDR1 is SGHTA, CDR2 FQGNSA, per germline. Trimming removed 3 bases at V and 1 base at J, with 9 bases between. CDR3 sequence: CASSFAGFNYGYTF. CDR3 nucleotides: TGTGCCAGCAGCTTTGCAGGGTTTAACTATGGCTACACCTTC.

A few counts support this clonotype. The chain links TRBV7-8 to TRBJ1-2, with D maybe TRBD1 (5 bases). V shed 1 base and J shed 5 bases, with 11 bases lying between them. Per germline, CDR1 SGHVS and CDR2 FQNEAQ. The CDR3 contains 14 residues. The CDR3 here is CASSLEGLWYGYTF. CDR3 nucleotide sequence: TGTGCCAGCAGCTTAGAGGGACTGTGGTATGGCTACACCTTC.

This clonotype has just a few counts. The J gene is TRBJ2-2, the V gene TRBV12-3 or TRBV12-4; no clear D gene. V shed 7 bases and J shed 4 bases, with 13 bases lying between them. The CDR3 spans 14 residues. The CDR3 sequence is CASTAVRVTGELFF. The CDR3 coding sequence is TGTGCCAGCACGGCTGTGCGAGTCACCGGGGAGCTGTTTTTT.